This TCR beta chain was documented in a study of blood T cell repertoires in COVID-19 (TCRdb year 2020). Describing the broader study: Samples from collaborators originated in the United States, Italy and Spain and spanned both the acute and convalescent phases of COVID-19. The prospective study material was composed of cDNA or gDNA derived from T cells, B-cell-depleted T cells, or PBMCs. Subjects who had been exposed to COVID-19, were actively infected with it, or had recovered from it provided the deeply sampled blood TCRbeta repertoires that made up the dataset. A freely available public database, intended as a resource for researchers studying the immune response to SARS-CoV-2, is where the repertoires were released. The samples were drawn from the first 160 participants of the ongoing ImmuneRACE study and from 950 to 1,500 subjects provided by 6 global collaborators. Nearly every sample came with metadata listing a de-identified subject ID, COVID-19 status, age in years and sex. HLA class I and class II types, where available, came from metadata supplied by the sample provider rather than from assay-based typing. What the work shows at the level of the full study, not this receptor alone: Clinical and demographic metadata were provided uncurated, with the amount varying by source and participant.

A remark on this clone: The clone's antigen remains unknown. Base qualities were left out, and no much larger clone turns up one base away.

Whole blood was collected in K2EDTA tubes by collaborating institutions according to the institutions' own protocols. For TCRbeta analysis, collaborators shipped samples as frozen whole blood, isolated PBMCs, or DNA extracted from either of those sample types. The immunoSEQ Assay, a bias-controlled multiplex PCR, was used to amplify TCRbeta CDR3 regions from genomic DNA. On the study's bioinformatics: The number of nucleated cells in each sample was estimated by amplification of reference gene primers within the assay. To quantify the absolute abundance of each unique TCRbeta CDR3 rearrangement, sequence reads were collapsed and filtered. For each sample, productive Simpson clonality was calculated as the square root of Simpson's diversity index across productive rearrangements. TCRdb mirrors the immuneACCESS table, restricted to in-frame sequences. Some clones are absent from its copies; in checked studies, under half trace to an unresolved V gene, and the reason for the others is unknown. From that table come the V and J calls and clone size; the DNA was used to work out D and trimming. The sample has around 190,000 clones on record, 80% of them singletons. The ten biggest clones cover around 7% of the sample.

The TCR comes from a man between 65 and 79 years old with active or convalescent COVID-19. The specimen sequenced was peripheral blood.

This receptor has the CDR3 CASSSRPTGGFAFF. The base sequence is TGTGCCAGCAGTTCCCGCCCGACAGGGGGCTTTGCTTTCTTT. The chain uses TRBV27 and TRBJ1-1, and 10 junction bases match TRBD1. Trimming leaves V shorter by 4 bases and J shorter by 11 bases, with the junction holding 10 bases beyond the gene matches. Measured from the cysteine to the phenylalanine, the CDR3 is 14 residues long. The retained sequence is limited to the CDR3, 42 bases, with the frame set at the first base. The germline V gene (reference sequence) sets CDR1 to MNHEY and CDR2 to SMNVEV.